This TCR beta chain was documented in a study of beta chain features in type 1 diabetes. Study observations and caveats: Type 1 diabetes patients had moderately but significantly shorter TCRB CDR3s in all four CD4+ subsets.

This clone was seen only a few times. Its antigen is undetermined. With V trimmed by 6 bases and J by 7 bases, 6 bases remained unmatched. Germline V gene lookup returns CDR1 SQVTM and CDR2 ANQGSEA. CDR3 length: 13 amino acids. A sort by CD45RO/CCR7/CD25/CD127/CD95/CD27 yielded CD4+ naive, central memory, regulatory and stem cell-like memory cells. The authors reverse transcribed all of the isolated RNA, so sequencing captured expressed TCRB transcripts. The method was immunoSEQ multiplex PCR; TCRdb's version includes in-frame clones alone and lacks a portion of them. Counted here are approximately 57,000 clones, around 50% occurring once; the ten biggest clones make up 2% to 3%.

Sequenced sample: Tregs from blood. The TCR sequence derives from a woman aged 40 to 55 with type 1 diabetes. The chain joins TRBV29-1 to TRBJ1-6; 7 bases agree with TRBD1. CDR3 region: CSVRGQGNSPLHF. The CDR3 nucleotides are TGCAGCGTGAGGGGGCAGGGGAATTCACCCCTCCACTTT.